Listed here are 13 T cell receptor beta chains from one sample, sequenced in a study of blood T cell repertoires in COVID-19. The table came from immunoSEQ multiplex PCR; TCRdb's copy has only in-frame clones and leaves some out. The data contain 180,000 or so clones, roughly 84% of them seen just once; the ten biggest clones take up 7% to 9%. Material for sequencing was PBMCs or T cells enriched from blood (not recorded which). The receptors come from a man in his forties or fifties who had recovered from COVID-19.

The chain combines TRBV2 with TRBJ1-2; 9 bases line up with TRBD1. With 4 bases clipped from V and 4 bases from J, the junction kept 7 bases outside the gene matches. This CDR3 has 15 amino acids. CDR1 and CDR2 (germline): SNHLY, FYNNEI. This CDR3 reads CASSATGQGSYGYTF. CDR3 DNA sequence: TGTGCCAGCAGTGCTACGGGACAGGGATCCTATGGCTACACCTTC.

This clone was seen only once. The V call is TRBV15, the J call TRBJ2-3; TRBD2 aligns across 10 bases. Germline trimming cut 5 bases from V and 4 bases from J; bases unmatched to any gene: 9. The CDR3 has 16 residues. CDR1 is LNHNV and CDR2 is YYDKDF in the germline V gene (reference sequence). CDR3 sequence (DNA): TGTGCCACCAGCCAGTCCAGCGGGGGGGGCGCAGATACGCAGTATTTT. Translating gives CATSQSSGGGADTQYF.

Only a few counts were recorded for this clone. This chain links TRBV18 with TRBJ1-1; 8 bases agree with TRBD1. CDR1 and CDR2 from the germline V gene are KGHSH and LQKENI. The CDR3 runs 13 residues. V lost 6 bases to trimming and J lost 4 bases; unmatched junction nucleotides: 4. Here the CDR3 reads CASSPDRATEAFF. CDR3 in DNA: TGTGCCAGCTCGCCGGACAGGGCCACTGAAGCTTTCTTT. Drawing the rest from reference TRBV18 and TRBJ1-1, the complete variable domain is NAGVMQNPRHLVRRRGQEARLRCSPMKGHSHVYWYRQLPEEGLKFMVYLQKENIIDESGMPKERFSAEFPKEGPSILRIQQVVRGDSAAYFCASSPDRATEAFFGQGTRLTVV.

This clone is a singleton in its sample. The chain recombines TRBV7-9 with TRBJ2-3, with 9 nucleotides matching TRBD1. The CDR3 extends over 17 amino acids. V lost 0 bases to trimming and J lost 6 bases; unmatched junction nucleotides: 10. Germline CDR1 is SEHNR and CDR2 is FQNEAQ (reference sequence). The CDR3 here is CASSLAGPGQGFDTQYF. In DNA form, the CDR3 reads TGTGCCAGCAGCTTAGCGGGACCGGGACAGGGATTCGATACGCAGTATTTT.

The chain combines TRBV4-3 with TRBJ2-3, with 8 bases identical to TRBD1. This CDR3 region has 18 residues. Germline values: CDR1 LGHNA, CDR2 YSLEER. The junction had 9 bases not matched to a gene; V was cut back by 1 base and J by 0 bases. This chain's CDR3 is CASSQGGWQGASTDTQYF. CDR3 nucleotides: TGCGCCAGCAGCCAAGGGGGGTGGCAGGGGGCAAGCACAGATACGCAGTATTTT.

CDR3 in DNA: TGTGCCAGCAGTGAACCCTCCGGGACAGGGGGTTATGTAAGCTCCTACAATGAGCAGTTCTTC. This gives the protein CASSEPSGTGGYVSSYNEQFF. The chain links TRBV6-1 to TRBJ2-1; 11 bases line up with TRBD1. V shed 2 bases and J 0 bases; nucleotides not matched to a gene: 15. This CDR3 is built from 21 residues. Germline CDR1 MNHNS, CDR2 SASEGT.

This clone was recorded a few times. The chain couples TRBV27 to TRBJ2-2; D possibly corresponds to TRBD1 (5 bases). The ends were cut back, 6 bases at V and 5 bases at J, with 13 bases in the middle. The CDR3 is made up of 14 amino acids. Germline values: CDR1 MNHEY, CDR2 SMNVEV (reference sequence). The CDR3: CASRRRARTGELFF. Written as DNA, the CDR3 is TGTGCCAGCAGGCGCAGGGCTAGGACCGGGGAGCTGTTTTTT.

In this sample, this clone turned up a few times. The chain couples TRBV6-5 to TRBJ1-1; 10 nucleotides match TRBD1. Trimming cost V 6 bases and J 0 bases; bases outside gene matches: 1. The CDR3 covers 14 residues. From germline, CDR1 is MNHEY and CDR2 SVGAGI. The CDR3 DNA sequence: TGTGCCAGCAGGGGACAGGGGATGAACACTGAAGCTTTCTTT. Amino acids: CASRGQGMNTEAFF.

This chain uses TRBV2 with TRBJ1-5, with 7 bases identical to TRBD1. V shed 6 bases and J 7 bases; nucleotides not matched to a gene: 12. CDR1 SNHLY and CDR2 FYNNEI come from the germline V gene. This CDR3 spans 15 amino acids. CDR3 residues: CASSPGVGGRQPQHF. CDR3 DNA sequence: TGTGCCAGCAGCCCCGGGGTAGGGGGCAGACAGCCCCAGCATTTT. Full variable domain (remainder filled in from reference TRBV2 and TRBJ1-5): EPEVTQTPSHQVTQMGQEVILRCVPISNHLYFYWYRQILGQKVEFLVSFYNNEISEKSEIFDDQFSVERPDGSNFTLKIRSTKLEDSAMYFCASSPGVGGRQPQHFGDGTRLSIL.

This clone has a handful of counts. V is TRBV4-1 and J is TRBJ2-3; 10 positions match TRBD2. The germline gives CDR1 MGHRA, CDR2 YSYEKL. Trimming cost V 1 base and J 2 bases; bases outside gene matches: 9. CDR3 size: 18 residues. The CDR3 sequence is CASSQGRYSGGNTDTQYF. Written as DNA, the CDR3 is TGCGCCAGCAGCCAAGGGAGATATAGCGGGGGGAACACAGATACGCAGTATTTT.

V and J are TRBV10-2 and TRBJ1-6; D unclear. The germline CDR1 and CDR2 sequences are WSHSY and SAAADI. The V end was cut by 0 bases, the J end by 10 bases, with 19 bases between. The length of the CDR3 is 17 residues. The CDR3 spells CASSESAWEHLESPLHF. The CDR3 DNA follows: TGCGCCAGCAGTGAGTCGGCTTGGGAGCATTTGGAATCACCCCTCCACTTT.

The rearrangement links TRBV19 to TRBJ2-2; the match to TRBD2 covers 7 bases. This CDR3 spans 15 amino acids. CDR1 and CDR2 (germline): LNHDA, SQIVND (reference sequence). V was clipped by 5 bases and J by 2 bases; unmatched bases: 5. CDR3 region: CASSPGGGNTGELFF. CDR3 sequence (DNA): TGTGCCAGTAGTCCGGGCGGGGGTAACACCGGGGAGCTGTTTTTT.

J is TRBJ2-3 and V is TRBV5-5, with a weak D call TRBD1 (6 bases). Germline CDR1 reads SGHKS; CDR2 reads YYEKEE (reference sequence). This CDR3 contains 13 residues. V was clipped by 5 bases and J by 4 bases, with 11 bases between them. The CDR3 reads CASSPGQPDTQYF. CDR3 nucleotides: TGTGCCAGCAGTCCTGGACAGCCAGATACGCAGTATTTT.